This record concerns one T cell receptor beta chain sequence. Its specificity is unknown. Sequencing used immunoSEQ multiplex PCR; TCRdb keeps in-frame clones, though not all of them. The data show 100,000 or so clones, about 90% seen once. Trimming took off 2 bases at V and 2 bases at J, with 7 bases between the two ends. The CDR3 totals 13 residues. This sample stems from a study of T cell responses to AZD1222 COVID-19 vaccine. Overall study findings and caveats: Every sample of the repertoires postdated the peak T cell response. Seropositivity was recorded at baseline in only five to seven AZD1222 recipients.

Here the sequenced sample was peripheral blood, taken on day 0 of AZD1222 vaccination. The TCR sequence derives from an adult in good health. The chain is built from TRBV12-3 or TRBV12-4 and TRBJ2-7; D unclear. CDR3 residues: CASSLKGPYEQYF. The CDR3 DNA reads TGTGCCAGCAGTTTAAAGGGTCCCTACGAGCAGTACTTC.